Presented here are 9 T cell receptor beta chains from one specimen sequenced in a study of T cell changes during pregnancy in multiple sclerosis (dated by TCRdb to about 2019). The library was obtained by the immunoSEQ multiplex PCR assay. TCRdb stores this immuneACCESS table with in-frame sequences only. Part of the clones is absent; in the studies checked, under half of the shortfall reflects unresolved V genes, and no reason is known for the rest. This sample has some 89,000 clones in its table, and about 94% of those were observed once. The top ten clones comprise 2.5% of the sample. Source: peripheral blood, taken in the third trimester of pregnancy. Receptors originate from a female donor with multiple sclerosis, enrolled in a pregnancy study.

The chain combines TRBV15 with TRBJ1-1; D might be TRBD1 (6 bases). Per germline, CDR1 LNHNV and CDR2 YYDKDF (reference sequence). The V gene lost 1 base and the J gene lost 2 bases, with 11 bases spanning the gap. The CDR3 has 15 amino acids. This CDR3 is CATSRVQGINTEAFF. CDR3 DNA sequence: TGTGCCACCAGCAGAGTACAGGGCATAAACACTGAAGCTTTCTTT. Together with reference TRBV15 and TRBJ1-1, the CDR3 gives the full variable domain: DAMVIQNPRYQVTQFGKPVTLSCSQTLNHNVMYWYQQKSSQAPKLLFHYYDKDFNNEADTPDNFQSRRPNTSFCFLDIRSPGLGDTAMYLCATSRVQGINTEAFFGQGTRLTVV.

The chain uses TRBV9 and TRBJ2-5, with 11 bases identical to TRBD2. This CDR3 has 16 residues. Germline V lookup: CDR1 SGDLS, CDR2 YYNGEE. Unmatched junction bases numbered 5, after V lost 1 base and J lost 3 bases. CDR3 protein: CASSVTTSGVEETQYF. CDR3 DNA: TGTGCCAGCAGCGTAACGACTAGCGGGGTGGAAGAGACCCAGTACTTC.

This clone has just a few counts. The rearrangement links TRBV2 to TRBJ1-2; unclear D gene. This CDR3 is 13 amino acids long. Germline CDR1 reads SNHLY; CDR2 reads FYNNEI. Deletions cut 4 bases from V and 3 bases from J, with 9 bases between. The CDR3 sequence is CASSGHLDYGYTF. CDR3 coding DNA: TGTGCCAGCAGTGGACACTTGGACTATGGCTACACCTTC.

This chain connects TRBV23-1 to TRBJ1-5; weak D call: TRBD1 (6 bases). TRBV23-1 is designated an ORF whose function remains uncertain. V was clipped by 7 bases and J by 1 base, with 14 bases between them. This CDR3 has 15 amino acids. CDR3 residues: CASKDGRGSNQPQHF. In DNA, the CDR3 is TGCGCCAGCAAAGACGGCAGGGGAAGCAATCAGCCCCAGCATTTT.

The V call is TRBV30, the J call TRBJ2-1, with 13 bases identical to TRBD2. The V gene end was trimmed by 3 bases and the J gene end by 0 bases; junction bases not matched to a gene: 20. CDR1 GTSNPN and CDR2 SVGIG come from the germline V gene (reference sequence). CDR3 length equals 22 residues. The CDR3 DNA reads as TGTGCCTGGAGGTCCCTTCGGTTGGGACTAGCGGGAAAAAGTAGCTCCTACAATGAGCAGTTCTTC. Amino acids: CAWRSLRLGLAGKSSSYNEQFF.

The rearrangement joins TRBV27 to TRBJ2-2; no reliable D call. The V gene lost 7 bases and the J gene lost 2 bases, with 11 bases spanning the gap. CDR1 and CDR2 from the germline V gene are MNHEY and SMNVEV (reference sequence). This CDR3 has 14 amino acids. The CDR3 sequence: CASMRGENTGELFF. The CDR3 DNA follows: TGTGCCAGCATGCGCGGTGAAAACACCGGGGAGCTGTTTTTT.

The chain is built from TRBV6-5 and TRBJ1-2, with 7 bases identical to TRBD1. The length of the CDR3 is 15 residues. The V gene end was trimmed by 0 bases and the J gene end by 1 base; junction bases not matched to a gene: 2. CDR1 and CDR2 (germline): MNHEY, SVGAGI. CDR3 sequence (DNA): TGTGCCAGCAGTTACTCGACAGGGAGTAACTATGGCTACACCTTC. Its translation: CASSYSTGSNYGYTF.

The chain has TRBV5-1 and TRBJ1-4; no firm D call. Germline CDR1 SGHRS, CDR2 YFSETQ. The V and J ends lost 4 bases and 7 bases respectively, with 20 bases between them. The CDR3 contains 16 residues. CDR3 sequence (DNA): TGCGCCAGCAGCCGCCTGGGTCGGGGAATAGGTGAAAAACTGTTTTTT. Its protein is CASSRLGRGIGEKLFF. The complete variable domain, with remaining parts taken from reference TRBV5-1 and TRBJ1-4, reads KAGVTQTPRYLIKTRGQQVTLSCSPISGHRSVSWYQQTPGQGLQFLFEYFSETQRNKGNFPGRFSGRQFSNSRSEMNVSTLELGDSALYLCASSRLGRGIGEKLFFGSGTQLSVL.

This chain's CDR3 is CASSIYRGTEAFF. CDR3 in DNA: TGTGCCAGCAGCATATACAGGGGCACTGAAGCTTTCTTT. The chain links TRBV6-5 to TRBJ1-1; the match to TRBD1 covers 7 bases. This CDR3 region has 13 residues. J lost 4 bases, V lost 6 bases, and 5 bases had no gene match. CDR1 MNHEY and CDR2 SVGAGI come from the germline V gene.